This paragraph covers one T cell receptor beta chain sequence. What it binds is not known. The sample is drawn from a study of cytomegalovirus exposure and HLA in healthy donors. Study conclusions and caveats: First-cohort TCR clusters tended to co-occur in the approximately 130 validation repertoires, a later analysis found.

The ends were cut back, 3 bases at V and 2 bases at J, with 10 bases in the middle. The CDR3 totals 14 residues. Germline values: CDR1 SGHVS, CDR2 FQNEAQ. Profiled with immunoSEQ multiplex PCR; TCRdb holds only in-frame clones, not every one. This repertoire shows roughly 130,000 clones, about nine tenths found once; its top ten account for 1.2% to 1.5%. This receptor was identified in a man aged 30 to 45 in good health and CMV-seronegative. V and J are TRBV7-8 and TRBJ2-5, with D unresolved. The sample comprised PBMCs. The CDR3 region has the DNA TGTGCCAGCAGCTTTGGTCGGCGGCAAGAGACCCAGTACTTC. It specifies CASSFGRRQETQYF. Full variable domain (rest looked up from reference TRBV7-8 and TRBJ2-5): GAGVSQSPRYKVAKRGQDVALRCDPISGHVSLFWYQQALGQGPEFLTYFQNEAQLDKSGLPSDRFFAERPEGSVSTLKIQRTQQEDSAVYLCASSFGRRQETQYFGPGTRLLVL.